Detailed here is one TCR beta chain. The antigen is not known. This specimen comes from a study of shared clonotypes between healthy human individuals. The table came from immunoSEQ multiplex PCR; TCRdb's copy has only in-frame clones and leaves some out. The profile shows approximately 1.9 million clones, roughly 95% of them singletons. Cells designated naive CD8 were CD45RO-negative and were positively selected for CCR7, with terminally differentiated effector memory CD45RA+ cells excluded. Losses at the gene ends were 8 bases for V and 0 bases for J; bases not matched to a gene: 0. CDR1 is ENHRY and CDR2 is SYGVKD in the germline V gene. The CDR3 is 13 residues long. Study-wide results and limits: In contrast to clonotypes shared by all four donors, non-shared clonotypes had lower generation probabilities.

Material: naive CD8+ T cells from PBMCs. This chain links TRBV10-3 with TRBJ2-2; TRBD2 matches 7 bases. The sequence was obtained from a man between 18 and 29 years old in good health. Some clones in this sample may be carry-over from other donors' samples. The CDR3 nucleotides read TGTGCCATCGGGACTACGAACACCGGGGAGCTGTTTTTT. Its translation: CAIGTTNTGELFF.